Below are 13 T cell receptor beta chains sequenced from a single sample in a study of T cells in Graves' hyperthyroidism and ophthalmopathy. RNA transcripts provided the source from which TCR beta CDR3 regions were amplified. First-round RT-PCR targeting the TCR CDR3 was performed with the HTBI primer set. TCRdb re-analysed the multiplex PCR reads in MiXCR, keeping a single row per CDR3 protein. The repertoire holds about 690,000 distinct CDR3 sequences, 17% seen once, with roughly a sixth in the top ten. Sample: blood. These receptors were collected from a man aged 45-65 years with Graves' hyperthyroidism.

The chain is built from TRBV28 and TRBJ2-3; D assignment may be TRBD1 or TRBD2 (5 bases each). In germline, CDR1 is MDHEN, CDR2 SYDVKM. V was shortened by 1 base and J by 1 base, with 6 bases between the two germline ends. The CDR3 extends over 14 amino acids. CDR3 sequence: CASSLSGRTDTQYF. The CDR3 nucleotides read TGTGCCAGCAGTTTATCGGGGCGCACAGATACGCAGTATTTT. The full variable domain, rest sourced from reference TRBV28 and TRBJ2-3, is DVKVTQSSRYLVKRTGEKVFLECVQDMDHENMFWYRQDPGLGLRLIYFSYDVKMKEKGDIPEGYSVSREKKERFSLILESASTNQTSMYLCASSLSGRTDTQYFGPGTRLTVL.

V is TRBV12-3 or TRBV12-4 and J is TRBJ2-5; TRBD2 might be the D (6 bases). The CDR3 sequence is 12 residues long. Trimming removed 1 base from V and 12 bases from J, with 12 bases in between. The DNA of the CDR3 is TGTGCCAGCAGTTTAGGCGGGGCGCGTGAGTACTTC. Its protein product is CASSLGGAREYF.

The J gene is TRBJ1-2, the V gene TRBV3-1, with D possibly TRBD1 on 5 matching bases. The CDR3 length is 13 residues. V was trimmed by 1 base and J by 7 bases, leaving 10 bases between them. Germline V gene lookup returns CDR1 LGHDT and CDR2 YNNKEL (reference sequence). The DNA for the CDR3 is TGTGCCAGCAGCCAAGGGGGGGGTTTTGGCTACACCTTC. Amino acids: CASSQGGGFGYTF. Full variable domain (remainder filled in from reference TRBV3-1 and TRBJ1-2): DTAVSQTPKYLVTQMGNDKSIKCEQNLGHDTMYWYKQDSKKFLKIMFSYNNKELIINETVPNRFSPKSPDKAHLNLHINSLELGDSAVYFCASSQGGGFGYTFGSGTRLTVV.

Notes on this clonotype: A much larger clone differs by one base, so this may be a read error. The genes are TRBV7-9 and TRBJ1-1, with TRBD1 as a possible D gene (5 bases). The germline gives CDR1 SEHNR, CDR2 FQNEAQ (reference sequence). This CDR3 contains 15 residues. In DNA form, the CDR3 reads TGTGCCAGCAGATTAGAAGGGGTACGGAGCACTGAAGCTTTCTTT. Its translation: CASRLEGVRSTEAFF.

A few counts support this clonotype. V and J are TRBV6-5 and TRBJ1-4; D is undetermined. The CDR3 sequence is 14 residues long. Trimming stripped 3 bases from V and 3 bases from J, with 8 bases between. CDR1 MNHEY and CDR2 SVGAGI come from the germline V gene. The CDR3 bases are TGTGCCAGCAGTTATTCCCAGGCTAATGAAAAACTGTTTTTT. Protein product: CASSYSQANEKLFF.

Note on this clonotype: A much larger clone differs by one base, so this may be a read error. The chain carries TRBV7-2 and TRBJ2-6; possibly TRBD1 for D (6 bases). Per the germline V gene, CDR1 is SGHTA and CDR2 is FQGNSA. Trimming stripped 5 bases from V and 13 bases from J, with 18 bases between. The length of the CDR3 is 14 residues. The CDR3 nucleotides read TGTGCCAGCAGCCCGAGACAGGACCTCGGGGTCCTGACTTTC. Translation: CASSPRQDLGVLTF.

Comment on this clonotype: This may be a read error: a much more frequent sequence differs by one nucleotide. The CDR3 protein is CAGSFGDAEAFF. The DNA of the CDR3 is TGTGCCGGCAGTTTCGGAGACGCCGAGGCTTTCTTT. The V gene is TRBV12-3 or TRBV12-4, the J gene TRBJ1-1; D gene unclear. The CDR3 spans 12 residues.

This clonotype was seen ten or more times. The chain uses TRBV5-1 and TRBJ1-5, with D perhaps TRBD1 (6 bases). The CDR3 is 14 amino acids. From germline, CDR1 is SGHRS and CDR2 YFSETQ. V was cut by 3 bases and J by 4 bases, with 11 bases left in between. Here the CDR3 reads CASSSGGLNQPQHF. The CDR3 nucleotides read TGCGCCAGCAGCTCGGGGGGCCTTAATCAGCCCCAGCATTTT.

The table lists this clonotype with many counts. V is TRBV11-2 and J is TRBJ2-5; 7 bases line up with TRBD2. V gave up 0 bases and J gave up 0 bases; unmatched junction bases: 4. This CDR3 has 16 residues. Germline CDR1 and CDR2: SGHAT and FQNNGV. The CDR3 here is CASSLEGSGYQETQYF. In nucleotides, the CDR3 is TGTGCCAGCAGCTTAGAGGGTAGCGGGTACCAAGAGACCCAGTACTTC.

A remark on this clonotype: This could be a read error, since a much larger clone is one nucleotide away. The gene calls are TRBV12-3 or TRBV12-4 and TRBJ2-7; 10 bases map to TRBD2. CDR3 length equals 14 residues. Germline trimming cut 4 bases from V and 3 bases from J; bases unmatched to any gene: 3. The CDR3 DNA sequence: TGTGCCAGCAGTTACCGGACTAGCGGCTACGAGCAGTACTTC. Translating gives CASSYRTSGYEQYF.

The chain joins TRBV20-1 to TRBJ2-7; 9 bases fit TRBD1. CDR1 is DFQATT and CDR2 is SNEGSKA in the germline V gene (reference sequence). The CDR3 consists of 15 residues. Losses at the gene ends were 5 bases for V and 3 bases for J; bases not matched to a gene: 11. The CDR3 bases are TGCAGTGCTTCCCCCGGACAGGGGAGTCTCTACGAGCAGTACTTC. Amino acids: CSASPGQGSLYEQYF.

This clonotype was counted at least ten times. J is TRBJ1-5 and V is TRBV2; D perhaps matches TRBD1 (5 bases). The CDR3 has 14 residues. CDR1 is SNHLY and CDR2 is FYNNEI in the germline V gene. Between the trimmed V and J ends, which lost 3 bases and 9 bases, there was a span of 15 bases. CDR3 sequence reads: CASSEVRVGWPQHF. DNA for the CDR3: TGTGCCAGCAGTGAGGTCAGGGTGGGGTGGCCCCAGCATTTT.

This clonotype showed up many times. The chain carries TRBV5-1 and TRBJ1-1; no reliable D call. CDR3 length equals 13 residues. V lost 2 bases, J lost 3 bases, and 8 bases lay in between. Germline-derived CDR1 and CDR2 are SGHRS and YFSETQ. CDR3 residues: CASSFTVDTEAFF. The CDR3, as DNA: TGCGCCAGCAGCTTTACGGTAGACACTGAAGCTTTCTTT. The full variable domain, in which reference TRBV5-1 and TRBJ1-1 provide the parts outside the CDR3, is KAGVTQTPRYLIKTRGQQVTLSCSPISGHRSVSWYQQTPGQGLQFLFEYFSETQRNKGNFPGRFSGRQFSNSRSEMNVSTLELGDSALYLCASSFTVDTEAFFGQGTRLTVV.